The present T cell receptor beta chain was sequenced within a study of persistence of HIV-infected CD4 T cells. The libraries were made with immunoSEQ version 4 in survey mode. Using immunoSEQ multiplex PCR, the repertoire was profiled, and TCRdb retains in-frame clones only, with some absent. This table has under 40,000 clones, roughly four fifths appearing once. Overlapping HIV-1 Gag 15-mer peptides at approximately 0.96 ug per peptide per mL were used. CD40L/CD69 double-negative CD45RO-high memory CD4+ T cells were collected. About this clone itself: As yet, its antigen is unknown.

This clonotype originated in an adult woman with HIV who was CMV-seropositive. The sequenced sample was CD4+ T cells sorted from PBMCs after roughly 18-hour stimulation, obtained from a patient who received antiretroviral therapy.

As DNA, the CDR3 is TGTGCCAGCAGTCCTCAACATCCTGGTAGCGGGAGGGGAGTCGAGCAGTTCTTC. This sequence encodes CASSPQHPGSGRGVEQFF. The chain uses TRBV6-6 and TRBJ2-1; 11 nucleotides match TRBD2. J gave up 10 bases and V 5 bases, and 19 bases lay outside the gene matches. The CDR3 covers 18 residues. CDR1 is MNHNY, CDR2 SVGAGI, per germline (reference sequence).